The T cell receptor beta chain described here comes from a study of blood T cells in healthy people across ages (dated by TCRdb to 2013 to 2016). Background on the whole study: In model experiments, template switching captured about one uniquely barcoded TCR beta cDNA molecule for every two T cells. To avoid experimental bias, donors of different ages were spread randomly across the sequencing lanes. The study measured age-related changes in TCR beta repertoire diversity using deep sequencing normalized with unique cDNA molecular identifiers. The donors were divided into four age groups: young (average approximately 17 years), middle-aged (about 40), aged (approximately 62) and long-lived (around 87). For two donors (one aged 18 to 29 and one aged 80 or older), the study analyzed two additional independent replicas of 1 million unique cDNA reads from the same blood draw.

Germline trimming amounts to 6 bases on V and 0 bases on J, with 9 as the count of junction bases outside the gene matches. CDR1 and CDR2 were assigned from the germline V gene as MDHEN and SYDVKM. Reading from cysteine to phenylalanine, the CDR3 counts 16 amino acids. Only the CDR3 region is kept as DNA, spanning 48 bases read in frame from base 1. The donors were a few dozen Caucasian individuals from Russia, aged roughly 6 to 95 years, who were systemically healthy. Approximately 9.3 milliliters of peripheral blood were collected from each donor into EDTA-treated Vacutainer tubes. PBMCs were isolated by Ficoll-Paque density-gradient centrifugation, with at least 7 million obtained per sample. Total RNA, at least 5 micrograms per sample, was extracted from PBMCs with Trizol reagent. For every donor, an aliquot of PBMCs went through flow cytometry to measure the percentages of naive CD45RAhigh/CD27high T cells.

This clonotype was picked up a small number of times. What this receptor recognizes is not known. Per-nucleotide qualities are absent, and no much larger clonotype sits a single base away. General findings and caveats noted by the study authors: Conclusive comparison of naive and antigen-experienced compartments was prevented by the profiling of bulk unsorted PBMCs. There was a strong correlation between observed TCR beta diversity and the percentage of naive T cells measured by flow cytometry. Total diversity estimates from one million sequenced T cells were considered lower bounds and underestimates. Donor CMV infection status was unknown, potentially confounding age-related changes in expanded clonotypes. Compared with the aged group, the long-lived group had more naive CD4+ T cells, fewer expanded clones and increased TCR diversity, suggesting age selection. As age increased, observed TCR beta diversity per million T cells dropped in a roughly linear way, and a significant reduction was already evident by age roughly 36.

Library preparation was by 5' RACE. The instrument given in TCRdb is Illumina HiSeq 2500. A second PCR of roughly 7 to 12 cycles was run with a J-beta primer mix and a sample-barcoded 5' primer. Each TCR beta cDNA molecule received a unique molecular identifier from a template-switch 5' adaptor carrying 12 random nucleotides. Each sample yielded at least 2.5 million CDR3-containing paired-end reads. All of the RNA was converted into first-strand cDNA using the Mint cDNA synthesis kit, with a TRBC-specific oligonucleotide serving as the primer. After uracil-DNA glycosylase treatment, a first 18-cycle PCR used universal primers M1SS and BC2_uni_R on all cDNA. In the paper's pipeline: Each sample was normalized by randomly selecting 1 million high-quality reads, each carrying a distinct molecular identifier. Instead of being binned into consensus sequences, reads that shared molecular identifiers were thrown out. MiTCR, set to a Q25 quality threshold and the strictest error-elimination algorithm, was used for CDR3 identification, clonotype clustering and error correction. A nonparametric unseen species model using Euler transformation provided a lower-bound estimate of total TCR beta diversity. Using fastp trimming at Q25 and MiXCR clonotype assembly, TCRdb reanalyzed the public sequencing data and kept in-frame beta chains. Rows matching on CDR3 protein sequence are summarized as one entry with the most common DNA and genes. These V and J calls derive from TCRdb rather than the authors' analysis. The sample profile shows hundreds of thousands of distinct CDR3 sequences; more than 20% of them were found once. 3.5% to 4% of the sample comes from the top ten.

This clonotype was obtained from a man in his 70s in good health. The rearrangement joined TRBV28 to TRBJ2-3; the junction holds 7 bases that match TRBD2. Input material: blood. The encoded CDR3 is CASSLKGAGSTDTQYF. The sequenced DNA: TGTGCCAGCAGCCTCAAGGGAGCGGGGAGCACAGATACGCAGTATTTT.